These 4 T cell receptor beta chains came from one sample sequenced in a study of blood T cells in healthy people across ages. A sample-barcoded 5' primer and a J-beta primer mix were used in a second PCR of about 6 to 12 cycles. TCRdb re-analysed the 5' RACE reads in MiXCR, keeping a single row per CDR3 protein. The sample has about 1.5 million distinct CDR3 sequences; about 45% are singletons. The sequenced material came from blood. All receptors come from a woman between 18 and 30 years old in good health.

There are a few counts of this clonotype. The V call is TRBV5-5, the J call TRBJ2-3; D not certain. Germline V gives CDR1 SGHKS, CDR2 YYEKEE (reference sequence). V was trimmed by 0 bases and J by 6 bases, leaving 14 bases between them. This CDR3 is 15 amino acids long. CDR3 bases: TGTGCCAGCAGCTTGGGAAGGGCAGGACGGGATACGCAGTATTTT. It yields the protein CASSLGRAGRDTQYF.

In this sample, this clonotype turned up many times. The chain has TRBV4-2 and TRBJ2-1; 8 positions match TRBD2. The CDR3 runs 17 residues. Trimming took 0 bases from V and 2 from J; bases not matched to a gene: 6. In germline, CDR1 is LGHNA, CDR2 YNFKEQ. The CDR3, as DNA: TGTGCCAGCAGCCAAGATTGGACTAGCATCGCCTACAATGAGCAGTTCTTC. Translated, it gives CASSQDWTSIAYNEQFF.

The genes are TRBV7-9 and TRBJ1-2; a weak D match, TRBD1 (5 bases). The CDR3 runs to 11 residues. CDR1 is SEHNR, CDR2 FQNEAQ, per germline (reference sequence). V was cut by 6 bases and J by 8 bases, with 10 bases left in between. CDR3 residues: CASRSGVGYTF. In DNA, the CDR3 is TGTGCCAGCAGGTCGGGGGTCGGCTACACCTTC. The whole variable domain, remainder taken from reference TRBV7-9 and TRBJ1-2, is DTGVSQNPRHKITKRGQNVTFRCDPISEHNRLYWYRQTLGQGPEFLTYFQNEAQLEKSRLLSDRFSAERPKGSFSTLEIQRTEQGDSAMYLCASRSGVGYTFGSGTRLTVV.

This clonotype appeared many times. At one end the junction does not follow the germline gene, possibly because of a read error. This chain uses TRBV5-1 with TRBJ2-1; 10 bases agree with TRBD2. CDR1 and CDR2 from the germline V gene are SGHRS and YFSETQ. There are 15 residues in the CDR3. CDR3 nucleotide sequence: TGTGCCAGCAGCTTAGGACTAGCGGTCTACAATGAGCAGTTCTTC. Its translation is CASSLGLAVYNEQFF.